What follows are 8 T cell receptor beta chains derived from one specimen sequenced in a study of CD8+ T cells in alopecia areata. As for treatment: oral pan-JAK inhibitor, 5-10 mg twice daily. cDNA prepared by RNA extraction and subsequent reverse transcription served as the template for sequencing. Data came from immunoSEQ multiplex PCR; TCRdb stores just in-frame clones and leaves some out. Here the sample spans some 80,000 clones, around 66% being singletons. Sequencing used CD8+ T cells sorted from blood, obtained at week 24, from a patient treated with tofacitinib. Receptor source: a human donor with alopecia areata.

The chain combines TRBV4-1 with TRBJ2-7; 8 nucleotides line up with TRBD1. The length of the CDR3 is 15 residues. Germline V lookup: CDR1 MGHRA, CDR2 YSYEKL. The V and J ends lost 4 bases and 6 bases, in that order; junction bases with no gene match: 11. Here the CDR3 reads CASSPWTGTVSEQYF. As DNA, the CDR3 is TGCGCCAGCAGCCCCTGGACAGGGACGGTCTCCGAGCAGTACTTC.

Points on this clone: The junction and the germline gene differ at one end; a read error may be behind it. The chain couples TRBV29-1 to TRBJ2-3, with D possibly called TRBD1 or TRBD2 (5 bases each). The germline V gene has CDR1 SQVTM and CDR2 ANQGSEA. CDR3 length: 11 residues. CDR3: CWDPGKHTQYF. The CDR3 nucleotides are TGTTGGGACCCAGGGAAGCATACGCAGTATTTT.

J is TRBJ2-1 and V is TRBV5-1; 7 nucleotides align to TRBD2. V dropped 4 bases and J dropped 8; count of bases not matched to a gene: 6. The CDR3 has 13 residues. Germline lookup yields CDR1 SGHRS and CDR2 YFSETQ. The CDR3 bases are TGCGCCAGCAGCCCGCCCCGGGGGGATGAGCAGTTCTTC. It encodes CASSPPRGDEQFF.

Worth noting for this clone: The junction does not match germline at one end; this may be a read error. The CDR3 bases are TGTGCCAGTAGCTTGGGGGCAGGCACCGGGGAGCTGTTTTTT. This sequence encodes CASSLGAGTGELFF. The J gene is TRBJ2-2, the V gene TRBV7-3, with D maybe TRBD1 (6 bases). CDR1 is SGHTA and CDR2 is FQGTGA in the germline V gene. The CDR3 loop spans 14 amino acids.

The chain combines TRBV27 with TRBJ2-5, with 7 bases aligning to TRBD2. J gave up 5 bases and V 8 bases, and 14 bases lay outside the gene matches. CDR3 length: 15 residues. CDR1 and CDR2 from the germline V gene are MNHEY and SMNVEV (reference sequence). CDR3 protein: CASGLAGPNGETQYF. The DNA for the CDR3 is TGTGCCAGCGGCTTAGCGGGCCCAAATGGCGAGACCCAGTACTTC.

The gene calls are TRBV5-1 and TRBJ2-5; either TRBD1 or TRBD2 may fit D (5 bases each). Germline CDR1 SGHRS, CDR2 YFSETQ. This CDR3 contains 14 residues. V was clipped by 3 bases and J by 4 bases, with 13 bases between them. The CDR3 coding sequence is TGCGCCAGCAGCTCGGACTTAGGGGCAGAGACCCAGTACTTC. This translates into CASSSDLGAETQYF.

The CDR3 DNA follows: TGTGCCACCAGGGAAATCGAGGGAAACGCCTATAATTCACCCCTCCACTTT. Its translation is CATREIEGNAYNSPLHF. The rearrangement uses TRBV2 and TRBJ1-6, with D perhaps TRBD1 (5 bases). Trimming cost V 10 bases and J 2 bases, with 21 bases left between them. CDR3 length: 17 residues. The germline V gene encodes CDR1 SNHLY and CDR2 FYNNEI.

This clone was seen only a few times. V usage is TRBV27 and J usage is TRBJ1-1; the D is unclear. The CDR3 runs to 12 residues. Germline V gene sequence: CDR1 MNHEY, CDR2 SMNVEV (reference sequence). The V end was cut by 5 bases, the J end by 1 base, with 5 bases between. In DNA form, the CDR3 reads TGTGCCAGCAGTAAACAGAACACTGAAGCTTTCTTT. This encodes CASSKQNTEAFF.